The 16 T cell receptor beta chains given below trace back to one sample, sequenced in a study of control samples from healthy donors and cancer patients. Data came from immunoSEQ multiplex PCR; TCRdb stores just in-frame clones and leaves some out. The sample lists about 120,000 clones, 85% to 90% seen once, with over 2% in the top ten. The sequenced sample consisted of blood. These receptors all stem from an older woman in good health.

CDR3 amino acids: CASSWESPYNEQFF. CDR3 nucleotide sequence: TGTGCCAGCAGTTGGGAATCCCCTTACAATGAGCAGTTCTTC. The chain combines TRBV27 with TRBJ2-1; the D is unclear. V was pared by 4 bases and J by 4 bases, with 11 bases between. The CDR3 sequence is 14 residues long. Germline V lookup: CDR1 MNHEY, CDR2 SMNVEV (reference sequence).

This chain joins TRBV7-8 and TRBJ1-3, with D possibly TRBD1 on 5 matching bases. The V end was cut by 1 base, the J end by 4 bases, with 8 bases between. The CDR3 has 14 residues. From germline, CDR1 is SGHVS and CDR2 FQNEAQ. CDR3: CASSLGGGGNTIYF. CDR3 nucleotides: TGTGCCAGCAGCTTAGGGGGCGGCGGAAACACCATATATTTT. Full variable domain (outside the CDR3, taken from reference TRBV7-8 and TRBJ1-3): GAGVSQSPRYKVAKRGQDVALRCDPISGHVSLFWYQQALGQGPEFLTYFQNEAQLDKSGLPSDRFFAERPEGSVSTLKIQRTQQEDSAVYLCASSLGGGGNTIYFGEGSWLTVV.

The chain employs TRBV5-6 and TRBJ1-1; TRBD1 matches 7 bases. V was clipped by 4 bases and J by 10 bases; unmatched bases: 16. CDR3 length equals 15 residues. Germline CDR1 reads SGHDT; CDR2 reads YYEEEE. The CDR3 DNA is TGTGCCAGCAGCGTCCGACAGGGAGGGGAAATTGGAGCTTTCTTT. The encoded protein is CASSVRQGGEIGAFF.

The rearrangement uses TRBV6-5 and TRBJ2-7, with TRBD1 matching over 7 bases. The CDR3 runs 13 residues. V lost 1 base to trimming and J lost 3 bases; unmatched junction nucleotides: 0. In germline, CDR1 is MNHEY, CDR2 SVGAGI. CDR3 in amino acids: CASSYWTGYEQYF. In DNA form, the CDR3 reads TGTGCCAGCAGTTACTGGACAGGCTACGAGCAGTACTTC.

The sample holds one count of this clone. V usage is TRBV10-3 and J usage is TRBJ1-1; 9 nucleotides line up with TRBD1. Trimming cost V 6 bases and J 2 bases; bases outside gene matches: 10. The CDR3 covers 16 residues. Germline loops: CDR1 ENHRY, CDR2 SYGVKD. Here the CDR3 DNA reads TGTGCCATCAGAGGGACAGGGACGGGCCAAAACACTGAAGCTTTCTTT. Its protein product is CAIRGTGTGQNTEAFF.

The CDR3 region has the DNA TGTGCCAGCAGCTCTTGGACCAGTTCCGGGGAGCTGTTTTTT. This translates into CASSSWTSSGELFF. This rearrangement joins TRBV7-9 to TRBJ2-2, with no clear D. The CDR3 contains 14 residues. Germline-derived CDR1 and CDR2 are SEHNR and FQNEAQ (reference sequence). V gave up 4 bases and J gave up 6 bases, with 12 bases separating them.

The CDR3 sequence: CASSSATSGGPDTQYF. Here the CDR3 DNA reads TGTGCCAGCAGCTCCGCGACTAGCGGGGGGCCAGATACGCAGTATTTT. The gene calls are TRBV7-8 and TRBJ2-3; TRBD2 aligns across 13 bases. CDR3 length equals 16 residues. J was trimmed by 4 bases and V by 4 bases; bases with no gene match: 5. Germline-derived CDR1 and CDR2 are SGHVS and FQNEAQ.

The chain combines TRBV5-4 with TRBJ1-4, with 10 bases aligning to TRBD1. The CDR3 is made up of 18 amino acids. Germline lookup yields CDR1 SGHNT and CDR2 YYREEE (reference sequence). Trimming cost V 3 bases and J 4 bases; bases outside gene matches: 12. The CDR3 DNA reads TGTGCCAGCAGCTCACACCGGGACAGGGGTTCGTATAATGAAAAACTGTTTTTT. It translates to CASSSHRDRGSYNEKLFF.

The chain employs TRBV11-3 and TRBJ2-5; D possibly corresponds to TRBD1 (6 bases). V lost 5 bases and J lost 4, with 17 bases in between. Germline V gives CDR1 SGHNT, CDR2 YENEEA. The CDR3 runs to 15 residues. The CDR3 spells CASSAGVAGAETQYF. The CDR3 region has the DNA TGTGCCAGCAGCGCCGGGGTGGCAGGGGCAGAGACCCAGTACTTC.

The CDR3 reads CASRVPGGNTEAFF. DNA of the CDR3: TGTGCCAGCAGAGTACCGGGGGGAAACACTGAAGCTTTCTTT. The rearrangement joins TRBV6-5 to TRBJ1-1; D might be TRBD1 (5 bases). CDR1 is MNHEY, CDR2 SVGAGI, per germline. Trimming took 6 bases from V and 2 from J, leaving 13 bases between them. This CDR3 has 14 residues.

This clone was detected once. The genes are TRBV5-1 and TRBJ1-4; D gene ambiguous. Germline V gene lookup returns CDR1 SGHRS and CDR2 YFSETQ. The V end lost 0 bases, the J end lost 5 bases, and 14 bases lay between the germline ends. CDR3 length equals 16 residues. The CDR3 loop is CASSLAGFQPNEKLFF. In DNA, the CDR3 is TGCGCCAGCAGCTTGGCGGGGTTCCAGCCAAATGAAAAACTGTTTTTT. Full variable domain (rest looked up from reference TRBV5-1 and TRBJ1-4): KAGVTQTPRYLIKTRGQQVTLSCSPISGHRSVSWYQQTPGQGLQFLFEYFSETQRNKGNFPGRFSGRQFSNSRSEMNVSTLELGDSALYLCASSLAGFQPNEKLFFGSGTQLSVL.

The chain uses TRBV19 and TRBJ2-1; the match to TRBD1 covers 7 bases. V lost 2 bases to trimming and J lost 5 bases; unmatched junction nucleotides: 6. The CDR3 spans 15 residues. CDR1 and CDR2 from the germline V gene are LNHDA and SQIVND (reference sequence). This chain's CDR3 is CASSITTQGNNEQFF. In DNA, the CDR3 is TGTGCCAGTAGTATAACTACACAGGGGAACAATGAGCAGTTCTTC.

The J gene is TRBJ1-4, the V gene TRBV9; 9 bases match TRBD1. Germline V CDR1 and CDR2: SGDLS, YYNGEE. V dropped 4 bases and J dropped 7; count of bases not matched to a gene: 11. There are 16 residues in the CDR3. Written as DNA, the CDR3 is TGTGCCAGCAGCCCCCATCCCGGGACAGGGTTTGAAAAACTGTTTTTT. It is translated as CASSPHPGTGFEKLFF.

This sequence joins TRBV4-1 and TRBJ2-3; 12 bases map to TRBD2. Losses at the gene ends were 5 bases for V and 6 bases for J; bases not matched to a gene: 9. The CDR3 has 16 residues. Germline CDR1 and CDR2: MGHRA and YSYEKL. CDR3 residues: CASSEATSGGWDTQYF. The CDR3 DNA is TGCGCCAGCAGCGAAGCTACTAGCGGGGGGTGGGATACGCAGTATTTT.

The chain has TRBV5-8 and TRBJ1-1; 7 positions agree with TRBD1. The germline V gene has CDR1 SGHTS and CDR2 YDEGEE. After removal of 3 bases from V and 5 bases from J, the junction contained 7 bases not matched to a gene. The CDR3 has 14 amino acids. The CDR3 coding sequence is TGTGCCAGCAGCTCTTGGACAGGCAGGACTGAAGCTTTCTTT. As protein: CASSSWTGRTEAFF.

This sequence joins TRBV7-8 and TRBJ1-2; D is unresolved. The germline gives CDR1 SGHVS, CDR2 FQNEAQ. The V gene lost 2 bases and the J gene lost 3 bases, with 10 bases spanning the gap. There are 14 residues in the CDR3. CDR3 region: CASSLRPLDYGYTF. The DNA for the CDR3 is TGTGCCAGCAGCTTACGGCCGTTGGACTATGGCTACACCTTC. Supplemented by reference TRBV7-8 and TRBJ1-2, the full variable domain reads GAGVSQSPRYKVAKRGQDVALRCDPISGHVSLFWYQQALGQGPEFLTYFQNEAQLDKSGLPSDRFFAERPEGSVSTLKIQRTQQEDSAVYLCASSLRPLDYGYTFGSGTRLTVV.